These T cell receptor beta chains were read from a single sample in a study of CD8 T cells in ankylosing spondylitis. TCRdb called the 5' RACE reads again in MiXCR, with one record for every CDR3 protein. The sample consists of approximately 110,000 distinct CDR3 sequences, around 24% of them appearing once. Source material: synovial fluid, either unsorted or a sorted T cell fraction (not recorded which). These receptor sequences come from a male donor with ankylosing spondylitis. The CDR3 runs from the conserved cysteine through the conserved F or W. The D gene is left open where the match is weak. Size tells how often a clone was seen (once, few, many) or the class of an expanded clone, and some rows leave it out.

V	J	size	D	CDR3	DNA
TRBV9	TRBJ2-3	NA	NA	CASSVGPSTDTQYF	TGTGCCAGCAGCGTAGGGCCTAGCACAGATACGCAGTATTTT
TRBV2	TRBJ2-5	few	NA	CASSEGQSYQETQYF	TGTGCCAGCAGTGAGGGACAAAGCTACCAAGAGACCCAGTACTTC
TRBV2	TRBJ2-1	few	NA	CASQYGANEQFF	TGTGCCAGTCAATATGGGGCCAATGAGCAGTTCTTC
TRBV29-1	TRBJ2-3	NA	TRBD1	CSVEASGTGDSSTDTQYF	TGCAGCGTTGAGGCGAGTGGGACAGGGGACTCTAGCACAGATACGCAGTATTTT
TRBV25-1	TRBJ2-5	few	NA	CASSGLFGFQETQYF	TGTGCCAGCAGTGGTTTATTTGGCTTTCAAGAGACCCAGTACTTC
TRBV18	TRBJ2-5	NA	NA	CASSPRGNLNVQETQYF	TGTGCCAGCTCACCAAGAGGAAACCTGAACGTACAAGAGACCCAGTACTTC
TRBV5-4	TRBJ2-1	NA	TRBD2	CASSEGLRREGFNEQFF	TGTGCCAGCAGCGAGGGCCTGCGCAGGGAGGGCTTCAATGAGCAGTTCTTC
TRBV5-5	TRBJ2-3	few	TRBD2	CASSALAGDTDTQYF	TGTGCCAGCAGCGCCCTAGCGGGGGACACAGATACGCAGTATTTT
TRBV10-3	TRBJ2-1	NA	TRBD1	CATGTGGSYNEQFF	TGTGCCACCGGGACAGGGGGGTCCTACAATGAGCAGTTCTTC
TRBV29-1	TRBJ2-7	NA	TRBD1	CSVRTGPLDEQYF	TGCAGCGTAAGGACAGGCCCCTTGGACGAGCAGTACTTC
TRBV29-1	TRBJ1-1	NA	NA	CSAWVGYANEAFF	TGCAGCGCCTGGGTGGGGTACGCGAATGAAGCTTTCTTT
TRBV7-2	TRBJ1-6	NA	NA	CASSLDPSPLHF	TGTGCCAGCAGCTTAGATCCCTCACCCCTCCACTTT
TRBV24-1	TRBJ1-3	few	TRBD1	CATSDPGTGSGNTIYF	TGTGCCACCAGTGATCCCGGGACAGGCTCTGGAAACACCATATATTTT
TRBV14	TRBJ1-2	many	NA	CASSQGLNYGYTF	TGTGCCAGCAGCCAGGGGCTAAACTATGGCTACACCTTC
TRBV29-1	TRBJ2-2	few	NA	CSVHRGHRGGELFF	TGCAGCGTCCACAGAGGACATCGGGGCGGGGAGCTGTTTTTT
TRBV10-3	TRBJ1-1	NA	TRBD1	CASHDRGWSTEAFF	TGTGCCAGCCATGACAGGGGTTGGAGCACTGAAGCTTTCTTT
TRBV11-2	TRBJ2-3	medium-sized	NA	CASSPSTSASTDTQYF	TGTGCCAGCAGCCCATCGACAAGCGCGAGCACAGATACGCAGTATTTT
TRBV9	TRBJ2-1	NA	NA	CASSGRPPLVYEQFF	TGTGCCAGCAGCGGGAGGCCGCCACTAGTCTATGAGCAGTTCTTC
TRBV12-3/TRBV12-4	TRBJ2-7	NA	TRBD2	CASSWGSGPAYEQYF	TGTGCCAGCAGTTGGGGTAGCGGGCCAGCCTACGAGCAGTACTTC
TRBV19	TRBJ1-1	NA	TRBD1	CASSRLTGGGGTEAFF	TGTGCCAGTAGTAGACTGACAGGGGGCGGAGGCACTGAAGCTTTCTTT
TRBV29-1	TRBJ2-3	once	NA	CSTKGTEGTDTQYF	TGCAGCACCAAGGGGACCGAGGGCACAGATACGCAGTATTTT
TRBV29-1	TRBJ1-1	NA	TRBD1	CSVVTGGSATEAFF	TGCAGCGTTGTAACAGGGGGGTCGGCCACTGAAGCTTTCTTT
TRBV12-3/TRBV12-4	TRBJ1-5	NA	NA	CASKLQAGQPQHF	TGTGCCAGCAAGTTGCAGGCGGGTCAGCCCCAGCATTTT
TRBV10-3	TRBJ2-2	few	NA	CAIGSEGDTGELFF	TGTGCCATCGGCTCGGAGGGAGACACCGGGGAGCTGTTTTTT
TRBV20-1	TRBJ2-7	few	TRBD1	CSARDGTGAHEQYF	TGCAGTGCTAGAGATGGGACAGGGGCCCACGAGCAGTACTTC
TRBV13	TRBJ2-3	NA	NA	CASSKRGLSTDTQYF	TGTGCCAGCAGTAAACGGGGGCTTAGCACAGATACGCAGTATTTT
TRBV11-2	TRBJ2-4	NA	NA	CASSSLIRAGATQYF	TGTGCCAGCAGCTCCTTAATTAGGGCAGGGGCCACTCAGTACTTC
TRBV29-1	TRBJ1-2	few	TRBD1	CSDLQGTYGYTF	TGCAGCGATCTACAGGGGACCTATGGCTACACCTTC
TRBV7-9	TRBJ2-1	NA	NA	CASSPRDLRYNEQFF	TGTGCCAGCAGCCCTAGGGACCTCCGGTACAATGAGCAGTTCTTC
TRBV5-1	TRBJ2-3	NA	TRBD1	CASSGTASTDTQYF	TGCGCCAGCTCCGGGACAGCTTCCACAGATACGCAGTATTTT
TRBV5-1	TRBJ1-1	few	NA	CASSLSPDNTEAFF	TGCGCCAGCAGCTTGTCACCGGATAACACTGAAGCTTTCTTT
TRBV20-1	TRBJ2-1	NA	TRBD2	CSARDPTSEAYNEQFF	TGCAGTGCTAGAGACCCTACTAGCGAGGCCTACAATGAGCAGTTCTTC
TRBV5-6	TRBJ2-5	many	NA	CASSLSGTQYF	TGTGCCAGCAGCCTTAGCGGTACCCAGTACTTC
TRBV7-2	TRBJ1-3	NA	NA	CASSLTSGSGNTIYF	TGTGCCAGCAGCTTAACTTCAGGGAGTGGAAACACCATATATTTT
TRBV6-5	TRBJ2-1	few	TRBD2	CASSSGRENPNEQFF	TGTGCCAGCAGTTCGGGGCGGGAGAACCCCAATGAGCAGTTCTTC
TRBV24-1	TRBJ2-1	NA	NA	CATSDLYTGSYNEQFF	TGTGCCACCAGTGATTTGTATACAGGCTCCTACAATGAGCAGTTCTTC
TRBV10-3	TRBJ2-5	NA	TRBD1	CAISNRDRGLETQYF	TGTGCCATCAGTAACCGGGACAGGGGGTTAGAGACCCAGTACTTC
TRBV27	TRBJ1-2	few	NA	CASSLRPEGPYGYTF	TGTGCCAGCAGTTTACGGCCGGAGGGCCCCTATGGCTACACCTTC
TRBV2	TRBJ1-1	NA	NA	CASSLNVNTEAFF	TGTGCCAGCAGTTTAAATGTGAACACTGAAGCTTTCTTT
TRBV5-1	TRBJ1-2	NA	TRBD1	CASSLGTGANYGYTF	TGCGCCAGCAGCTTGGGGACAGGAGCTAACTATGGCTACACCTTC
TRBV7-9	TRBJ1-6	NA	TRBD1	CASSLEGQNSPLHF	TGTGCCAGCAGCTTAGAGGGACAGAATTCACCCCTCCACTTT
TRBV20-1	TRBJ2-1	NA	NA	CSAERVAETYNEQFF	TGCAGTGCCGAGAGGGTAGCAGAAACTTACAATGAGCAGTTCTTC
TRBV6-1	TRBJ1-5	NA	NA	CASSAGGEGNQPQHF	TGTGCCAGCAGTGCGGGCGGGGAGGGGAATCAGCCCCAGCATTTT
TRBV5-1	TRBJ1-1	NA	NA	CASGPQVQTEAFF	TGCGCCAGCGGCCCCCAGGTTCAGACTGAAGCTTTCTTT
TRBV14	TRBJ2-1	few	NA	CASSHVWGLSSYNEQFF	TGTGCCAGCAGCCATGTTTGGGGGTTAAGCTCCTACAATGAGCAGTTCTTC
TRBV6-1	TRBJ1-2	NA	NA	CASSEALGRVYGYTF	TGTGCCAGCAGTGAAGCGCTCGGGAGGGTTTATGGCTACACCTTC
TRBV10-3	TRBJ2-5	many	TRBD2	CATDPGLAGVETQYF	TGTGCCACCGACCCGGGACTAGCGGGAGTAGAGACCCAGTACTTC
TRBV24-1	TRBJ2-1	NA	TRBD2	CATSDRLAGVGEQFF	TGTGCCACCAGTGATCGACTAGCGGGAGTAGGGGAGCAGTTCTTC
TRBV12-3/TRBV12-4	TRBJ1-4	NA	NA	CASSLSARSAPSTNEKLFF	TGTGCCAGCAGTTTATCTGCCAGGTCTGCGCCTTCAACTAATGAAAAACTGTTTTTT